The 20 T cell receptor beta chains in this list originate from one sample, sequenced in a study of blood T cell repertoires in COVID-19. This table comes from immunoSEQ multiplex PCR, and its TCRdb copy is limited to in-frame clones, with some not included. The table has 60,000 to 70,000 clones, approximately 80% seen once. The sample taken for sequencing was peripheral blood. These receptors were collected from a woman between 65 and 79 years old with acute or convalescent COVID-19.

This chain joins TRBV5-4 and TRBJ2-5; D is undetermined. Germline V lookup: CDR1 SGHNT, CDR2 YYREEE (reference sequence). V was clipped by 2 bases and J by 3 bases, with 8 bases between them. The CDR3 is 13 amino acids. CDR3 loop: CASSLSPEETQYF. The CDR3 nucleotides read TGTGCCAGCAGCTTATCCCCAGAAGAGACCCAGTACTTC.

This clone was counted only a few times. The CDR3 reads CASKSRVLSYEQYF. CDR3 bases: TGTGCCAGCAAATCGAGGGTTCTGTCCTACGAGCAGTACTTC. The V call is TRBV27, the J call TRBJ2-7, with D possibly matching TRBD2 (5 bases). Trimming left V 7 bases short and J 1 base short, with 14 bases between. The CDR3 is 14 amino acids. Germline V gives CDR1 MNHEY, CDR2 SMNVEV (reference sequence).

This clone was counted between two and nine times. CDR3 in DNA: TGTGCCAGCAGCCGAACGAGGAACACTGAAGCTTTCTTT. Its protein is CASSRTRNTEAFF. The J gene is TRBJ1-1, the V gene TRBV6-5; no firm D call. The V end was cut by 6 bases, the J end by 1 base, with 9 bases between. The CDR3 runs to 13 residues. Germline V lookup: CDR1 MNHEY, CDR2 SVGAGI.

The rearrangement uses TRBV6-1 and TRBJ1-5; 10 positions agree with TRBD1. Germline V gene data show CDR1 as MNHNS and CDR2 as SASEGT. J was trimmed by 3 bases and V by 4 bases; bases with no gene match: 12. This CDR3 contains 18 residues. CDR3 sequence reads: CASSGQQTGGQLNQPQHF. CDR3 DNA: TGTGCCAGCAGTGGCCAGCAGACAGGGGGCCAGCTCAATCAGCCCCAGCATTTT.

This chain links TRBV6-4 with TRBJ1-4; D perhaps matches TRBD1 (5 bases). This CDR3 has 15 residues. V lost 6 bases, J lost 4 bases, and 15 bases lay in between. CDR1 is MRHNA and CDR2 is SNTAGT in the germline V gene. The CDR3 DNA reads as TGTGCCAGCAGAGGGCGGGGACGGAATAATGAAAAACTGTTTTTT. Its protein is CASRGRGRNNEKLFF.

Here the CDR3 DNA reads TGTGCCAGCAGTCCCCGGGACAGGGTCACCGGGGAGCTGTTTTTT. Its translation is CASSPRDRVTGELFF. This chain uses TRBV6-5 with TRBJ2-2; 9 bases are a match to TRBD1. V lost 5 bases to trimming and J lost 4 bases; unmatched junction nucleotides: 5. This CDR3 is 15 amino acids long. Germline lookup yields CDR1 MNHEY and CDR2 SVGAGI.

The table lists this clone with a few counts. V is TRBV24-1 and J is TRBJ1-5; 9 positions match TRBD1. The ends lost 2 bases at V and 3 bases at J; junction bases unmatched: 10. Germline V lookup: CDR1 KGHDR, CDR2 SFDVKD. The CDR3 consists of 18 residues. CDR3 protein: CATSDSGTGFGDNQPQHF. CDR3 DNA: TGTGCCACCAGTGATTCCGGGACAGGGTTTGGGGACAATCAGCCCCAGCATTTT.

Only a few counts were recorded for this clone. The genes are TRBV2 and TRBJ2-7; no definite D call. Trimming stripped 8 bases from V and 1 base from J, with 12 bases between. CDR1 SNHLY and CDR2 FYNNEI come from the germline V gene. This CDR3 spans 13 amino acids. CDR3 coding DNA: TGTGCCAGCGCTGAACAATGGTCCTACGAGCAGTACTTC. Protein: CASAEQWSYEQYF.

The chain employs TRBV24-1 and TRBJ2-1; D is possibly TRBD1 (6 bases). The V end lost 6 bases, the J end lost 3 bases, and 14 bases lay between the germline ends. CDR1 is KGHDR and CDR2 is SFDVKD in the germline V gene. The CDR3 contains 15 residues. The CDR3 region has the DNA TGTGCCACCAGTCAGAGGAAGGGGGTCTACAATGAGCAGTTCTTC. The encoded protein is CATSQRKGVYNEQFF.

The chain recombines TRBV7-2 with TRBJ2-1; tentative D call: TRBD2 (5 bases). The CDR3 extends over 18 amino acids. Germline values: CDR1 SGHTA, CDR2 FQGNSA. Trimming shortened V by 5 bases and J by 3 bases, and 23 bases separated the two germline ends. For the CDR3, the DNA is TGTGCCAGCAGCATCCGCCCCCCTCGCCTTCGGGGCTACAATGAGCAGTTCTTC. It specifies CASSIRPPRLRGYNEQFF.

The chain joins TRBV20-1 to TRBJ2-1; D ambiguous. Germline CDR1 and CDR2: DFQATT and SNEGSKA (reference sequence). Between the trimmed V and J ends, which lost 3 bases and 6 bases, there was a span of 9 bases. The CDR3 runs to 12 residues. CDR3 DNA sequence: TGCAGTGCTAGTGTAAGGAGCAATGAGCAGTTCTTC. The encoded protein is CSASVRSNEQFF.

This rearrangement joins TRBV30 to TRBJ2-7; 12 bases map to TRBD2. The ends lost 2 bases at V and 3 bases at J; junction bases unmatched: 5. CDR3 size: 15 residues. Germline CDR1 reads GTSNPN; CDR2 reads SVGIG (reference sequence). In DNA, the CDR3 is TGTGCCTGGAGTCCTAGCGGGGGGGGTAGCTACGAGCAGTACTTC. Translated: CAWSPSGGGSYEQYF.

The chain joins TRBV9 to TRBJ2-5; 13 nucleotides align to TRBD2. Per the germline V gene, CDR1 is SGDLS and CDR2 is YYNGEE. Trimming removed 4 bases from V and 1 base from J; junction bases left unmatched: 7. The CDR3 totals 17 residues. CDR3 bases: TGTGCCAGCAGCCCTGGACTAGCGGGGGTACCCCAAGAGACCCAGTACTTC. It yields the protein CASSPGLAGVPQETQYF.

V and J are TRBV19 and TRBJ2-7; 8 nucleotides match TRBD2. Germline V gene lookup returns CDR1 LNHDA and CDR2 SQIVND (reference sequence). V was pared by 3 bases and J by 3 bases, with 7 bases of the junction left unmatched. CDR3 size: 15 residues. The CDR3 is CASSISPGGGYEQYF. In DNA form, the CDR3 reads TGTGCCAGTAGTATCTCCCCCGGGGGGGGCTACGAGCAGTACTTC.

V is TRBV27 and J is TRBJ2-7; no reliable D call. Germline V CDR1 and CDR2: MNHEY, SMNVEV (reference sequence). The V end lost 8 bases, the J end lost 2 bases, and 13 bases lay between the germline ends. The CDR3 totals 13 residues. The CDR3 DNA sequence: TGTGCCAGCCAACGGAGAGGTCCCTACGAGCAGTACTTC. It yields the protein CASQRRGPYEQYF.

The sample holds one count of this clone. This chain uses TRBV6-5 with TRBJ2-3, with D unresolved. Trimming shortened V by 5 bases and J by 5 bases, and 5 bases separated the two germline ends. CDR1 MNHEY and CDR2 SVGAGI come from the germline V gene. The CDR3 is made up of 11 amino acids. In DNA, the CDR3 is TGTGCCAGCAGTACGAGAGATACGCAGTATTTT. As protein: CASSTRDTQYF.

The chain joins TRBV9 to TRBJ2-2; possible D gene TRBD2, 6 bases. Germline V gene lookup returns CDR1 SGDLS and CDR2 YYNGEE. Trimming shortened V by 0 bases and J by 0 bases, and 15 bases separated the two germline ends. This CDR3 has 18 amino acids. CDR3 residues: CASSVVGRGFSNTGELFF. CDR3 in DNA: TGTGCCAGCAGCGTAGTAGGGCGGGGCTTTTCGAACACCGGGGAGCTGTTTTTT.

This clone was recorded a few times. The chain has TRBV18 and TRBJ2-5, with TRBD2 matching over 8 bases. The CDR3 is 15 amino acids. Trimming cost V 3 bases and J 5 bases; bases outside gene matches: 8. Germline V gene sequence: CDR1 KGHSH, CDR2 LQKENI. In DNA form, the CDR3 reads TGTGCCAGCTCACCCCGAGGACTAGCCGCGGAGACCCAGTACTTC. It specifies CASSPRGLAAETQYF.

The rearrangement links TRBV27 to TRBJ2-1, with TRBD2 matching over 8 bases. The CDR3 runs 15 residues. The germline gives CDR1 MNHEY, CDR2 SMNVEV (reference sequence). The V segment lost 8 bases and the J segment 4 bases; nucleotides outside the gene matches: 10. In DNA, the CDR3 is TGTGCCAGCGGGAAACCGCGGGGGGCATACAATGAGCAGTTCTTC. Amino acid sequence: CASGKPRGAYNEQFF.

This clone occurred a few times. This sequence joins TRBV21-1 and TRBJ1-5. TRBV21-1 is a documented pseudogene. The CDR3 runs 16 residues. The CDR3 nucleotides read TGTGCCAGAGCAAAGCTGCCCGGGTATAGCAATCAGCCCCAGCATTTT. Amino acid sequence: CARAKLPGYSNQPQHF.